Listed below are T cell receptor beta chains from one sample, sequenced in a study of tumor-infiltrating lymphocytes in oesophageal squamous cell carcinoma. TCRdb re-derived calls from the PCR reads in MiXCR, one entry per CDR3 protein. This sample has some 10,000 distinct CDR3 sequences, with 52% found just once. Specimen: esophageal tumor tissue. These receptors all stem from a female donor with esophageal squamous cell carcinoma. Both conserved end residues are part of each CDR3. The D gene is left open where the match is weak. Only part of the rows carry a size: once, few, many, or a class if the clone is expanded.

>TRBV7-6|NA|NA|TRBJ2-1|15
CASSLDRSVAEEQFF
TGTGCCAGCAGCTTAGATAGGAGCGTAGCCGAGGAGCAGTTCTTC
>TRBV12-3/TRBV12-4|TRBD2|NA|TRBJ2-7|14
CASSGLAGYNEQYF
TGTGCCAGCAGCGGACTAGCGGGTTACAATGAGCAGTACTTC
>TRBV5-1|NA|few|TRBJ2-6|15
CASSPPVVGANVLTF
TGCGCCAGCAGCCCGCCAGTGGTTGGGGCCAACGTCCTGACTTTC
>TRBV7-2|TRBD1|NA|TRBJ2-1|13
CASSAGQGQTQFF
TGTGCCAGCAGCGCGGGACAGGGGCAGACCCAGTTCTTC
>TRBV3-1|NA|few|TRBJ1-1|16
CASSQGSPTANTEAFF
TGTGCCAGCAGCCAAGGAAGTCCGACGGCGAACACTGAAGCTTTCTTT
>TRBV12-3/TRBV12-4|TRBD1|NA|TRBJ2-1|13
CASSSGTGHEQFF
TGTGCCAGCAGTTCCGGGACAGGACATGAGCAGTTCTTC
>TRBV10-3|NA|NA|TRBJ2-3|17
CAISEWQPLRRGDTQYF
TGTGCCATCAGTGAGTGGCAACCCCTTAGGCGCGGGGATACGCAGTATTTT
>TRBV7-3|NA|NA|TRBJ2-5|14
CASSEGVIGETQYF
TGTGCCAGCAGCGAGGGTGTGATTGGTGAGACCCAGTACTTC
>TRBV7-3|TRBD1|NA|TRBJ2-1|15
CASSKGQGAYNEQFF
TGTGCCAGCAGCAAGGGACAGGGGGCCTACAATGAGCAGTTCTTC
>TRBV7-4|TRBD2|NA|TRBJ2-4|21
CASSLLIAGASPRLAKNIQYF
TGTGCCAGCAGCCTACTAATAGCGGGAGCCTCGCCGCGGCTAGCCAAAAACATTCAGTACTTC
>TRBV7-7|TRBD1|NA|TRBJ2-1|13
CASSSDRNNEQFF
TGTGCTAGCAGCTCGGACAGGAACAATGAGCAGTTCTTC
>TRBV9|NA|many|TRBJ2-5|14
CASSVGGLQETQYF
TGTGCCAGCAGCGTAGGCGGTTTACAAGAGACCCAGTACTTC
>TRBV28|NA|NA|TRBJ2-6|15
CASSPGSAGANVLTF
TGTGCCAGCAGCCCAGGTTCTGCTGGGGCCAACGTCCTGACTTTC
>TRBV7-3|TRBD1|NA|TRBJ2-1|14
CASSLTQGENEQFF
TGTGCCAGCAGCTTAACCCAGGGGGAAAATGAGCAGTTCTTC
>TRBV27|NA|once|TRBJ2-7|15
CASSPSRTGTYEQYF
TGTGCCAGCAGTCCAAGCCGAACAGGGACCTACGAGCAGTACTTC
>TRBV6-4|NA|few|TRBJ1-6|13
CASRRDYNSPLHF
TGTGCCAGCAGACGGGACTATAATTCACCCCTCCACTTT
>TRBV19|TRBD1|NA|TRBJ2-2|15
CASSSDRAGTGELFF
TGTGCCAGTAGTTCAGACAGGGCTGGCACCGGGGAGCTGTTTTTT
>TRBV7-9|NA|NA|TRBJ2-5|11
CASSLLETQYF
TGTGCCAGCAGCTTATTAGAGACCCAGTACTTC
>TRBV27|TRBD1|NA|TRBJ1-2|15
CASSLGGQGGYGYTF
TGTGCCAGCAGTTTAGGGGGCCAGGGGGGCTATGGCTACACCTTC
>TRBV7-3|TRBD2|once|TRBJ2-1|16
CASSLLPGLGRDEQFF
TGTGCCAGCAGCTTATTACCGGGACTAGGGAGGGATGAGCAGTTCTTC
>TRBV7-6|NA|few|TRBJ2-1|13
CASSRRDYNEQFF
TGTGCCAGCAGCAGGCGGGATTACAATGAGCAGTTCTTC
>TRBV7-9|TRBD1|large|TRBJ2-1|18
CASSWDSLERLLYNEQFF
TGTGCCAGCAGTTGGGACAGCCTTGAGCGGCTGCTGTACAATGAGCAGTTCTTC
>TRBV7-3|NA|medium-sized|TRBJ2-1|15
CASSSQVAGASEQFF
TGTGCCAGCAGCTCCCAAGTGGCGGGGGCCAGTGAGCAGTTCTTC
>TRBV9|TRBD2|few|TRBJ2-5|16
CASSVGSGGGGETQYF
TGTGCCAGCAGCGTAGGTAGCGGGGGTGGAGGAGAGACCCAGTACTTC
>TRBV7-2|TRBD1|NA|TRBJ1-1|13
CASNRDRVTEAFF
TGTGCCAGCAATAGGGACAGGGTGACTGAAGCTTTCTTT
>TRBV6-6|TRBD2|NA|TRBJ2-1|15
CASSPSSGPYNEQFF
TGTGCCAGCAGCCCCTCTAGCGGACCATACAATGAGCAGTTCTTC
>TRBV12-3/TRBV12-4|TRBD1|NA|TRBJ2-1|14
CASSRQGAPNEQFF
TGTGCCAGCAGTAGACAGGGGGCGCCGAATGAGCAGTTCTTC
>TRBV12-3/TRBV12-4|NA|NA|TRBJ2-2|15
CASSPRGGNTGELFF
TGTGCCAGCAGTCCAAGAGGGGGGAACACCGGGGAGCTGTTTTTT
>TRBV7-6|TRBD2|once|TRBJ2-1|17
CASSLAQGLAEYNEQFF
TGTGCCAGCAGCTTAGCTCAAGGGCTAGCGGAGTACAATGAGCAGTTCTTC
>TRBV6-6|TRBD2|NA|TRBJ2-3|15
CASSVSGGFGETQYF
TGTGCCAGCAGTGTTAGCGGGGGATTTGGAGAGACCCAGTACTTT
>TRBV7-3|NA|NA|TRBJ2-5|14
CASSFSGNQETQYF
TGTGCCAGCAGCTTCAGCGGTAACCAAGAGACCCAGTACTTC
>TRBV6-5|TRBD1|NA|TRBJ2-3|15
CASSYRGLRTDTQYF
TGTGCCAGCAGTTACAGGGGGCTAAGAACAGATACGCAGTATTTT
>TRBV7-3|TRBD2|many|TRBJ2-5|13
CASSSGLEQTQYF
TGTGCCAGCAGCTCGGGACTAGAACAGACCCAGTACTTC
>TRBV7-2|NA|NA|TRBJ2-2|14
CASSWTVNTGELFF
TGTGCCAGCAGCTGGACGGTTAACACCGGGGAGCTGTTTTTT
>TRBV7-8|NA|NA|TRBJ2-1|18
CASSLTTPGDGSYNEQFF
TGTGCCAGCAGCTTAACCACCCCAGGGGATGGGTCCTACAATGAGCAGTTCTTC
>TRBV12-3/TRBV12-4|NA|NA|TRBJ2-3|10
CASRGDTQYF
TGTGCCAGCAGGGGAGATACGCAGTATTTT
>TRBV7-6|NA|many|TRBJ2-1|13
CASSKRNPGELYF
TGTGCCAGCAGCAAACGGAATCCCGGGGAGCTGTACTTC
>TRBV7-3|TRBD2|NA|TRBJ2-7|15
CASSLSFSSGNEQYF
TGTGCCAGCAGCTTAAGTTTTTCTAGCGGCAATGAGCAGTACTTC
>TRBV7-3|NA|NA|TRBJ2-3|15
CASSLRRGGTDTQYF
TGTGCCAGCAGCTTGAGGAGGGGCGGCACAGATACGCAGTATTTT
>TRBV12-3/TRBV12-4|NA|NA|TRBJ1-5|13
CASKSKGDQPQHF
TGTGCCAGCAAGTCGAAGGGGGATCAGCCCCAGCATTTT
>TRBV11-2|NA|NA|TRBJ2-3|14
CASSPPLGVDTQYF
TGTGCCAGCAGCCCCCCCTTGGGGGTAGATACGCAGTATTTT
>TRBV4-1|TRBD2|few|TRBJ2-1|16
CASSQDTSGGYNEQFF
TGCGCCAGCAGCCAAGATACTAGCGGGGGTTACAATGAGCAGTTCTTC
>TRBV6-6|NA|NA|TRBJ1-1|15
CASSYSTGMNTEAFF
TGTGCCAGCAGTTACTCGACCGGTATGAACACTGAAGCTTTCTTT
>TRBV6-2/TRBV6-3|NA|NA|TRBJ1-1|14
CASSLGRMNTEAFF
TGTGCCAGCAGCCTCGGGAGGATGAACACTGAAGCTTTCTTT